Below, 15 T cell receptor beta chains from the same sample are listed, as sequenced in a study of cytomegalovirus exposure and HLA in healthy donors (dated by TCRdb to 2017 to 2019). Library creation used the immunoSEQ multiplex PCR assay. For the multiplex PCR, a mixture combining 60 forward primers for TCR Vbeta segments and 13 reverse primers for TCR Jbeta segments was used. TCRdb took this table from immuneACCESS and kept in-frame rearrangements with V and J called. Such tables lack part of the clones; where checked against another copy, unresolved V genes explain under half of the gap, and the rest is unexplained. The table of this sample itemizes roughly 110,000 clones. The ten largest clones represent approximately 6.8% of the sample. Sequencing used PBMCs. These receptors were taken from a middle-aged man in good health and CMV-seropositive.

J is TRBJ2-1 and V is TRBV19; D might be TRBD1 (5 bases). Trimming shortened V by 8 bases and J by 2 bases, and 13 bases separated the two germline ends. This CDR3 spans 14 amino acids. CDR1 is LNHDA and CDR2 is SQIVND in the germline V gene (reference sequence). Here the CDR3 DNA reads TGTGCCAGTCAGGGCCCGGGTCCCTACAATGAGCAGTTCTTC. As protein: CASQGPGPYNEQFF.

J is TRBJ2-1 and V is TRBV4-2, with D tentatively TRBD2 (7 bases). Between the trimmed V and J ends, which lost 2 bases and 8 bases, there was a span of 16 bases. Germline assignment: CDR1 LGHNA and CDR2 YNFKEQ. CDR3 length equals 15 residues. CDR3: CASSQHSEGGYEQFF. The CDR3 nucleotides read TGTGCCAGCAGCCAACATTCTGAGGGGGGGTATGAGCAGTTCTTC.

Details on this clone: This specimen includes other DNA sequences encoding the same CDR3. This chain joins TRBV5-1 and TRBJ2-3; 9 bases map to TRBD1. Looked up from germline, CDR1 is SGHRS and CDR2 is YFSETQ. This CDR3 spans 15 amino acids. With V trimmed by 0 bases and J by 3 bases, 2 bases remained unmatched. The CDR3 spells CASSLGGQGTDTQYF. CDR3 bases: TGCGCCAGCAGCTTGGGAGGACAGGGGACAGATACGCAGTATTTT.

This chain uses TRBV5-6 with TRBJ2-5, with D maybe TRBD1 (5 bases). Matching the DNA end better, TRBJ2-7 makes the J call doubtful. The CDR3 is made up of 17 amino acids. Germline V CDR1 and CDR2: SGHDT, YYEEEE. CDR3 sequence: CASSSIPGARSSYEQYF. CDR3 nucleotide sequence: TGTGCCAGCAGTTCAATTCCTGGGGCCAGGAGCTCCTACGAGCAGTACTTC.

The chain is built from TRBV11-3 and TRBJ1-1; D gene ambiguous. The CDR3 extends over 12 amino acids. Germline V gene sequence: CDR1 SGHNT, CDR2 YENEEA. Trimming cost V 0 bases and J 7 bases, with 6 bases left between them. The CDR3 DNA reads TGTGCCAGCAGCTTAGATCTAGGTGAAGCTTTCTTT. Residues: CASSLDLGEAFF.

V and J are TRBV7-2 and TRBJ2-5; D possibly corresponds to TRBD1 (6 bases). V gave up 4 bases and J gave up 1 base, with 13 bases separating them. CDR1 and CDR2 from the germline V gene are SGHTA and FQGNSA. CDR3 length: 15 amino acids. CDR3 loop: CASSSSWGRQETQYF. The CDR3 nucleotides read TGTGCCAGCAGCTCTAGTTGGGGGCGCCAAGAGACCCAGTACTTC.

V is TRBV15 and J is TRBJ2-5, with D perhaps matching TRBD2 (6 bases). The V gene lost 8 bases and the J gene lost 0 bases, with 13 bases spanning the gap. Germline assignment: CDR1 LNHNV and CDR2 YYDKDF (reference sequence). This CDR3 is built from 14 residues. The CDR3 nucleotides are TGTGCCACCCGCGGGACGTACAACCAAGAGACCCAGTACTTC. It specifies CATRGTYNQETQYF.

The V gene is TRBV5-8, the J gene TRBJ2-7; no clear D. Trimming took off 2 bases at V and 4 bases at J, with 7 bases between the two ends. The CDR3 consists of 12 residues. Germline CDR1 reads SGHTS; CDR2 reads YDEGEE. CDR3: CASSLARYEQYF. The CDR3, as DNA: TGTGCCAGCAGCTTAGCACGATACGAGCAGTACTTC.

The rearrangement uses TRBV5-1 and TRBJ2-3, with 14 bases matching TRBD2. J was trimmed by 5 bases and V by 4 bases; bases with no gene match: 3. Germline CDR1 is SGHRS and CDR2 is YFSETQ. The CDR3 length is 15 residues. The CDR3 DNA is TGCGCCAGCAGCCTGACTAGCGGGAGGGGAGATACGCAGTATTTT. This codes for CASSLTSGRGDTQYF.

CDR3 DNA: TGTGCCAGCAGTCCCCGCCTAGCGAGACCCTACGAGCAGTACTTC. This sequence encodes CASSPRLARPYEQYF. V usage is TRBV6-5 and J usage is TRBJ2-7; a weak D match, TRBD2 (6 bases). The CDR3 is 15 residues long. The germline CDR1 and CDR2 sequences are MNHEY and SVGAGI. V lost 5 bases to trimming and J lost 2 bases, with 16 bases between them.

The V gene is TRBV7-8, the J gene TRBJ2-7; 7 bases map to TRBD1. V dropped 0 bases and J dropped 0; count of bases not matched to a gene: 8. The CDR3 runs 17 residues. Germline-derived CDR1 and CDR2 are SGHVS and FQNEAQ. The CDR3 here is CASSLASGTESSYEQYF. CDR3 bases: TGTGCCAGCAGCTTAGCCTCTGGGACAGAGAGCTCCTACGAGCAGTACTTC.

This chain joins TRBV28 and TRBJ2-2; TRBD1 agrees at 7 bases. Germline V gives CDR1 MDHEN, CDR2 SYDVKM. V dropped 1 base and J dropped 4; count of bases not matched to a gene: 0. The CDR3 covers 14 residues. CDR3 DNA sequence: TGTGCCAGCAGTTTATCAGGGGGCACCGGGGAGCTGTTTTTT. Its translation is CASSLSGGTGELFF.

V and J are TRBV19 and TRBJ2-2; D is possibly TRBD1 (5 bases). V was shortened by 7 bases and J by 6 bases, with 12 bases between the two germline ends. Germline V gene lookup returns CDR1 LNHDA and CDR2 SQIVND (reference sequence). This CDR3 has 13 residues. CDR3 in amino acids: CASTPGLAGELFF. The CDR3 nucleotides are TGTGCCAGTACTCCAGGGCTGGCCGGGGAGCTGTTTTTT.

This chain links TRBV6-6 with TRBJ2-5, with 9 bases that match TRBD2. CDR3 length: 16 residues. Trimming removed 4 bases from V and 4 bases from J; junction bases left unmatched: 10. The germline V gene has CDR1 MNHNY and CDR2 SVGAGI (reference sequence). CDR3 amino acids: CASSSHGSGRGETQYF. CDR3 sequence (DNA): TGTGCCAGCAGTTCCCATGGTAGCGGGAGAGGAGAGACCCAGTACTTC.

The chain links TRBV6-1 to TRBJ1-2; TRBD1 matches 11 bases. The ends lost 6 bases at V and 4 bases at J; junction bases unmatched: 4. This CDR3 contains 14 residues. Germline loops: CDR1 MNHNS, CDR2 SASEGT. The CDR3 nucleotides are TGTGCCAGCAGCTTGGACAGGGGGCCCTATGGCTACACCTTC. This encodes CASSLDRGPYGYTF.